This T cell receptor beta chain was sequenced for a study of T-cell reconstitution after alpha-beta-depleted transplantation in children. CDR1 LGHNA and CDR2 YNFKEQ come from the germline V gene. After removal of 1 base from V and 7 bases from J, the junction contained 10 bases not matched to a gene. The CDR3 spans 15 residues. Preparation of the TCRbeta library was carried out with unique molecular identifiers. MiXCR, applied by TCRdb to the PCR reads, yields one record per CDR3 protein. Of 500,000 to 600,000 distinct CDR3 sequences in the sample, approximately 32% were seen once. This sample comprised PBMCs from the stem cell graft donor, obtained from the stem cell graft. The rearrangement joins TRBV4-2 to TRBJ2-7, with 7 bases matching TRBD2. The TCR originated in a human donor who donated a stem cell graft to a child with aplastic anemia. CDR3 protein: CASSQGGREAREQYF. CDR3 nucleotides: TGTGCCAGCAGCCAAGGGGGCCGGGAGGCGAGGGAGCAGTACTTC.